This T cell receptor beta chain emerged from a study of blood T cells in healthy people across ages. Regarding the study as a whole: The unsorted PBMCs prevented any conclusive comparison of naive versus antigen-experienced cells. While age rose, TCR beta diversity per million T cells dropped in a roughly linear way.

Germline CDR1 and CDR2: ENHRY and SYGVKD. CDR3 length: 14 residues. V was cut by 6 bases and J by 5 bases, with 14 bases left in between. About this clonotype: Its antigen is as yet unknown.

A J-beta primer mix and a sample-barcoded 5' primer were used in a second PCR of roughly 6 to 12 cycles. In TCRdb, the 5' RACE reads were re-called with MiXCR into one record per CDR3 protein. Of roughly 800,000 distinct CDR3 sequences detected, roughly 60% appear once; the ten largest clones hold over 20%. The chain couples TRBV10-3 to TRBJ1-5; TRBD1 is a possible D gene (6 bases). This receptor was identified in a man aged 25 to 45 in good health. Sequenced input: blood. The CDR3 sequence: CAISPQGVDQPQHF. For the CDR3, the DNA is TGTGCCATCAGCCCACAGGGAGTGGATCAGCCCCAGCATTTT.